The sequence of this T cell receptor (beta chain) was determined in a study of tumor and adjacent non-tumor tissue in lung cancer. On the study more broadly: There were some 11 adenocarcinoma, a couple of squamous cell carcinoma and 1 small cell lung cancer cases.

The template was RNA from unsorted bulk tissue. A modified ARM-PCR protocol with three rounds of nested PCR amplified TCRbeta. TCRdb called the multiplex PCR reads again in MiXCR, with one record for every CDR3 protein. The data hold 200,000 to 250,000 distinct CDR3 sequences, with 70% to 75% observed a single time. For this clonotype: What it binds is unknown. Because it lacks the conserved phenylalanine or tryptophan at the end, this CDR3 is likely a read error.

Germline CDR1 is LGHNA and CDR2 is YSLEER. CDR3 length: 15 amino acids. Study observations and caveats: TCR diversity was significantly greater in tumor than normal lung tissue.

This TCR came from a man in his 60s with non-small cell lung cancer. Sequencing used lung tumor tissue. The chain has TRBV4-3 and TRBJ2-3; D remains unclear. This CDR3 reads CASSPAWPGPDTQYI. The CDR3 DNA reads TGTGCCAGCAGCCCCGCTTGGCCTGGTCCAGATACGCAGTATATT.